This entry concerns a single T cell receptor (beta chain). The CDR3 runs 15 residues. Losses at the gene ends were 9 bases for V and 6 bases for J; bases not matched to a gene: 15. In germline, CDR1 is SGHKS, CDR2 YYEKEE (reference sequence). The sample belongs to a study of TIL therapy for anti-PD-1-resistant metastatic lung cancer. Across the whole study: Tumors carried a median 1.5 non-synonymous mutations per megabase.

Sequencing used immunoSEQ v3. Assay used: immunoSEQ multiplex PCR; TCRdb lists only in-frame clones, some missing. The sample shows more than 50,000 clones, roughly 84% of them seen only once. Regarding time point: pre-treatment sample, taken before nivolumab and TIL therapy. The sequence was collected from a person aged 25 to 85 with non-small cell lung cancer. V gene TRBV5-5 combines with J gene TRBJ2-3, with 8 bases matching TRBD1. The sample consisted of blood, taken at baseline. CDR3 protein: CATRTGIVSGDTQYF. For the CDR3, the DNA is TGTGCCACCCGGACAGGGATCGTTTCAGGGGATACGCAGTATTTT.